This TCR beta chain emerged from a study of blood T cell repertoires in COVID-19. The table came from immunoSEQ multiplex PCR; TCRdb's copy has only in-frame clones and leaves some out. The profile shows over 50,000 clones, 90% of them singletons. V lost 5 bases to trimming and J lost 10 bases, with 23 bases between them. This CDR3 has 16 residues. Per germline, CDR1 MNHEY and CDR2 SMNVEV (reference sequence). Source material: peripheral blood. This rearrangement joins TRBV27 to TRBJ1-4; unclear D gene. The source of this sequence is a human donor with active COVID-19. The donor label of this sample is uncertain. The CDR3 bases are TGTGCCAGCAGTACCTACAGAGAAATGATAGCGGGAAAACTGTTTTTT. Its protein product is CASSTYREMIAGKLFF. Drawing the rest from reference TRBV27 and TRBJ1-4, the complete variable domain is EAQVTQNPRYLITVTGKKLTVTCSQNMNHEYMSWYRQDPGLGLRQIYYSMNVEVTDKGDVPEGYKVSRKEKRNFPLILESPSPNQTSLYFCASSTYREMIAGKLFFGSGTQLSVL.